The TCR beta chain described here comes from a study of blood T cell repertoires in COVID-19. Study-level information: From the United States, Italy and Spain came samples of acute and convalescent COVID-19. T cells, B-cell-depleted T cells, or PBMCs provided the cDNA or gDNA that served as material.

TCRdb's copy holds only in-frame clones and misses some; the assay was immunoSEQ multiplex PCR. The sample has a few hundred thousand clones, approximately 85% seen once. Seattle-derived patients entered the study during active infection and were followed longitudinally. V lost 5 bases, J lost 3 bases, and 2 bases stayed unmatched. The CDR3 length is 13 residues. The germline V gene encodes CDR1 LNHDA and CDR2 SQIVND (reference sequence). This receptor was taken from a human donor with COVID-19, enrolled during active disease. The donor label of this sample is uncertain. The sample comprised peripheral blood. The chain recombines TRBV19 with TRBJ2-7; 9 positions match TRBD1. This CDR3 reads CASSSGQGYEQYF. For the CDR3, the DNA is TGTGCCAGTAGTTCGGGACAGGGCTACGAGCAGTACTTC.